This T cell receptor beta chain was identified during a study of metastatic and nonmetastatic thyroid tumors. TCRdb reprocessed the PCR reads via MiXCR. The sample yields 55,000 to 75,000 clones, around 20% seen once. This clone occurred many times. The antigen remains undetermined. Study-wide results and caveats: The study reportedly found significantly higher TCR beta diversity in malignant thyroid tumors than benign nodules, in blood and tumor.

No treatment of any kind had been given to any patient before thyroid surgery. The material sequenced was blood. The TCR originated in a female donor with papillary thyroid cancer or a benign thyroid nodule (not recorded which). Some clones in this sample may be carry-over from other donors' samples.

The CDR3 coding sequence is TGTGCCAGCAGTTTTGTCGTCCGGACGGAAATAAGCGGGAGGGCCAAAAACATTCAGTACTTC. This sequence encodes CASSFVVRTEISGRAKNIQYF. J is TRBJ2-4 and V is TRBV28; 9 nucleotides agree with TRBD2. Trimming took 3 bases from V and 1 from J; bases not matched to a gene: 19. This CDR3 comprises 21 residues. The germline gives CDR1 MDHEN, CDR2 SYDVKM.